There are a few counts of the clone carrying this T cell receptor beta chain. The antigen remains unidentified. For the diagnoses, clinical symptoms, serum thyroxine and TRAb, thyroid ultrasound and orbital computed tomography were used. These data belong to a study of T cells in Graves' hyperthyroidism and ophthalmopathy. Study conclusions and caveats: Using 13 V-J features, a model discriminated ophthalmopathy from stable hyperthyroidism.

The CDR3 contains 14 residues. Germline V gives CDR1 MNHEY, CDR2 SMNVEV (reference sequence). Trimming shortened V by 6 bases and J by 3 bases, and 12 bases separated the two germline ends. The CDR3 regions of TCR beta were amplified from RNA transcripts. A first-round RT-PCR of the TCR CDR3 used the HTBI primer set. TCRdb used MiXCR to reprocess the multiplex PCR reads, holding one entry per CDR3 protein. The sample has 500,000 to 600,000 distinct CDR3 sequences, nearly 20% seen once. The specimen sequenced was blood. This clonotype was obtained from a man aged 40-49 years with Graves' ophthalmopathy. V usage is TRBV27 and J usage is TRBJ1-5, with D possibly being TRBD1 (5 bases). The CDR3 region is CASSRGRVNQPQHF. CDR3 DNA: TGTGCCAGCAGCCGAGGCAGGGTCAATCAGCCCCAGCATTTT.